This TCR beta chain was observed in a study of CXCR3-negative and CXCR3-positive naive CD8 T cells. Study-wide points: TRB CDR3 properties served as the basis for inferring TCR strength, and surface CD5 was comparable between naive subsets.

This CDR3 comprises 13 residues. Germline assignment: CDR1 SQVTM and CDR2 ANQGSEA. In regard to this clonotype: Its antigen is as yet unknown.

Per CD8+ T cell subset, triplicate sorts of 330,000 or so cells each were done. TRB cDNA libraries were made by UMI-labeled 5' RACE. From its re-call of the 5' RACE reads, TCRdb lists each CDR3 protein once, without DNA. The repertoire table contains some 40,000 distinct CDR3 sequences. The TCR originated in a human donor in good health. Some clones in this sample may be carry-over from other donors' samples. The chain joins TRBV29-1 to TRBJ1-2; no DNA is available, so the TRBD1 call from TCRdb remains unchecked. The sequenced sample was memory CD8+ T cells from blood. The CDR3 spells CSVDATENYGYTF.